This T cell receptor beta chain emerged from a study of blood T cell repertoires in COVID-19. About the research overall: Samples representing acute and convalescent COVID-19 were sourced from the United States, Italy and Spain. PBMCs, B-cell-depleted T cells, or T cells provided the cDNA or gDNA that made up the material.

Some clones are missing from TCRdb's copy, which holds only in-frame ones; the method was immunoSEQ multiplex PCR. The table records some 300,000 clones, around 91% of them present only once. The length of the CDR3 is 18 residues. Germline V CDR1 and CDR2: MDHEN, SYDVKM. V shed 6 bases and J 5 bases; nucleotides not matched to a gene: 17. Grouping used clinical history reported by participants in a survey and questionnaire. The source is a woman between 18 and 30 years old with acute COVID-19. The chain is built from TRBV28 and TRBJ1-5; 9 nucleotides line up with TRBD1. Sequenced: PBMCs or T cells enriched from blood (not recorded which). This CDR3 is CASRPGTGRRIRDQPQHF. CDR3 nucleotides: TGTGCCAGCAGGCCCGGGACAGGGAGACGAATCAGGGATCAGCCCCAGCATTTT.